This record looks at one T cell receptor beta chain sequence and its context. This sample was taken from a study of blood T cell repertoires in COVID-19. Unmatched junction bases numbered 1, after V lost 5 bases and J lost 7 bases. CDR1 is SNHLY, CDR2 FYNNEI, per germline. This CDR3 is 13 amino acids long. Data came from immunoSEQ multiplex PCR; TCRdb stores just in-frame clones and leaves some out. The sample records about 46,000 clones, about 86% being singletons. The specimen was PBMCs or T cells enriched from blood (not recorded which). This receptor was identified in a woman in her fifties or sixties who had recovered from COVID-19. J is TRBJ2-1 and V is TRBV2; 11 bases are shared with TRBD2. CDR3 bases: TGTGCCAGCAGTACTAGCGGGAGTAATGAGCAGTTCTTC. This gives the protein CASSTSGSNEQFF.